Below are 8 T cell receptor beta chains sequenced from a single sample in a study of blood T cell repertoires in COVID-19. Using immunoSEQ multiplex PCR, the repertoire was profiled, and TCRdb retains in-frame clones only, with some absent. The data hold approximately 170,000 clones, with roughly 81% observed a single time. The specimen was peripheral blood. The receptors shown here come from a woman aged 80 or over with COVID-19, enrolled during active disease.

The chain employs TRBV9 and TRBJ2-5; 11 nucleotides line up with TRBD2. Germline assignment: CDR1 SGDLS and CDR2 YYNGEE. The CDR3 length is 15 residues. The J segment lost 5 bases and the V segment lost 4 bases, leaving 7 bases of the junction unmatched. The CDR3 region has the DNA TGTGCCAGCAGCCCCGGGACTAGCGGAGACGAGACCCAGTACTTC. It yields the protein CASSPGTSGDETQYF.

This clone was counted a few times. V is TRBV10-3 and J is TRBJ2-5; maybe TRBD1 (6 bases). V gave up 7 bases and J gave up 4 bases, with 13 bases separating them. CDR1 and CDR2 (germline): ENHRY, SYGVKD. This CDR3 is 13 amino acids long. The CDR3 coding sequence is TGTGCCATCAACGACAGGTTGGGAGAGACCCAGTACTTC. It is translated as CAINDRLGETQYF.

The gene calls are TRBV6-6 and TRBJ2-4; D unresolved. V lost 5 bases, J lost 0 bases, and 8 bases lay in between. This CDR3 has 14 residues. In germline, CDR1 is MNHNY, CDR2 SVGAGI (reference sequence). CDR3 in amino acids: CASSPSLAKNIQYF. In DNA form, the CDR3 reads TGTGCCAGCAGTCCAAGCTTAGCCAAAAACATTCAGTACTTC.

The CDR3 spells CASSLWGGRIATSRSPLHF. The CDR3 nucleotides read TGTGCCAGCAGCTTGTGGGGGGGACGAATTGCGACTTCCAGATCACCCCTCCACTTT. V is TRBV7-9 and J is TRBJ1-6, with a possible D match to TRBD1 (5 bases). The V end lost 3 bases, the J end lost 10 bases, and 28 bases lay between the germline ends. The CDR3 runs to 19 residues. The germline V gene encodes CDR1 SEHNR and CDR2 FQNEAQ (reference sequence).

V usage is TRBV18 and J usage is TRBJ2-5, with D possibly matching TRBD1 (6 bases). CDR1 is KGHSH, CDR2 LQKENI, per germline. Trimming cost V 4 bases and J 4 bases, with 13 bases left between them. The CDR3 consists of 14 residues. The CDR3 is CASSQGGRGETQYF. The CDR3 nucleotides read TGTGCCAGCTCACAGGGCGGCAGGGGAGAGACCCAGTACTTC. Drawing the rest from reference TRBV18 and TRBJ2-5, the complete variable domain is NAGVMQNPRHLVRRRGQEARLRCSPMKGHSHVYWYRQLPEEGLKFMVYLQKENIIDESGMPKERFSAEFPKEGPSILRIQQVVRGDSAAYFCASSQGGRGETQYFGPGTRLLVL.

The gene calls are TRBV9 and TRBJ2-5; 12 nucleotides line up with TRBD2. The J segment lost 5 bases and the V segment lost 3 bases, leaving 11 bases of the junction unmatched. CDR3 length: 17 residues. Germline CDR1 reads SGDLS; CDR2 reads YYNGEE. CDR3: CASSGRLAGDDGETQYF. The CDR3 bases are TGTGCCAGCAGCGGCCGACTAGCGGGGGATGATGGGGAGACCCAGTACTTC.

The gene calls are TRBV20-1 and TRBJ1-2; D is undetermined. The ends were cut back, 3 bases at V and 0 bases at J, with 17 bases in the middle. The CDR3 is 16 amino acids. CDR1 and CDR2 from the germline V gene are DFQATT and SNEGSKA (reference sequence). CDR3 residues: CSASKHGLKSNYGYTF. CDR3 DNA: TGCAGTGCTAGTAAGCACGGACTCAAATCTAACTATGGCTACACCTTC.

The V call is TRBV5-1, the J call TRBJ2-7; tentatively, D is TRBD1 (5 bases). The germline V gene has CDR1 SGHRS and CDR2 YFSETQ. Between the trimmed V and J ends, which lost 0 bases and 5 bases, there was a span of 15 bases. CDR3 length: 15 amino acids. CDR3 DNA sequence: TGCGCCAGCAGCTTGGGTATAAGGGGAAACGACGAGCAGTACTTC. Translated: CASSLGIRGNDEQYF.